The clone carrying this TCR beta chain has a handful of counts. Its antigen is not known. Germline CDR1 is SGHRS and CDR2 is YFSETQ. The CDR3 extends over 15 amino acids. The J segment lost 3 bases and the V segment lost 0 bases, leaving 4 bases of the junction unmatched. These data come from a study of regulatory T cells in long-lasting Graves disease. General study results and limits: Persistent disease showed a preference for TRBV28, TRBJ1-2 and TRBJ2-5.

The TCR beta library used iRepertoire HTBI primers with Arm-PCR amplification of CDR3. TCRdb recomputed calls from the multiplex PCR reads with MiXCR, one row per CDR3 protein. Of approximately 470,000 distinct CDR3 sequences listed, less than 25% are singletons. Time point specified: persistent/refractory GD, antithyroid drugs over 5 years with positive TRAb. Extracted PBMC RNA gave rise to the TCR library. The authors diagnosed Graves' disease using American Thyroid Association guidelines. The chain is built from TRBV5-1 and TRBJ2-7; TRBD1 matches at 9 bases. This clonotype was sampled from a female donor with Graves disease. The sequences come from peripheral blood mononuclear cells (PBMCs), collected when the disease was refractory, from a patient treated with antithyroid drugs. The CDR3 region is CASSLVVTGGYEQYF. DNA of the CDR3: TGCGCCAGCAGCTTGGTTGTGACAGGGGGCTACGAGCAGTACTTC. The full variable domain, rest sourced from reference TRBV5-1 and TRBJ2-7, is KAGVTQTPRYLIKTRGQQVTLSCSPISGHRSVSWYQQTPGQGLQFLFEYFSETQRNKGNFPGRFSGRQFSNSRSEMNVSTLELGDSALYLCASSLVVTGGYEQYFGPGTRLTVT.